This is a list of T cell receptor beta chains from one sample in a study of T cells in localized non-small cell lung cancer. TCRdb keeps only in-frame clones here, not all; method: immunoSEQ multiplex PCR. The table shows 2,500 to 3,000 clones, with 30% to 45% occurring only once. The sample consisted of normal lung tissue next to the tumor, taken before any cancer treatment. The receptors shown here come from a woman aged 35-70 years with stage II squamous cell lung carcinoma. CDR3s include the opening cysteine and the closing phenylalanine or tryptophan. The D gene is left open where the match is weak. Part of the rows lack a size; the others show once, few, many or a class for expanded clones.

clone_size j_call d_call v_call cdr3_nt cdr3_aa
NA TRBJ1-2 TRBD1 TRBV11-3 TGTGCCAGCAGCTTACAATCGACAGGGGGCTATGGCTACACCTTC CASSLQSTGGYGYTF
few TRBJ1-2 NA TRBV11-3 TGTGCCAGCAGCTACCAAGATGCTAACTATGGCTACACCTTC CASSYQDANYGYTF
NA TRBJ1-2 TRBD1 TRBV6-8 TGTGCCAGCACCCCAGGGGGAGGAAACTATGGCTACACCTTC CASTPGGGNYGYTF
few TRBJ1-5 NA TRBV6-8 TGTGCCAGCAGTTACTCGGACGGGTGGGATCAGCCCCAGCATTTT CASSYSDGWDQPQHF
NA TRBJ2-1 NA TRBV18 TGTGCCAGCTCACCCCATAGATACAATGAGCAGTTCTTC CASSPHRYNEQFF
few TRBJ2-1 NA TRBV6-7 TGTGCCAGCAGTGAAGTGTGGGACACGGGTGAGCAGTTCTTC CASSEVWDTGEQFF
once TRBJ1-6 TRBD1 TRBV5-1 TGCGCCAGCAGGGCGACAGGGAACAATTCACCCCTCCACTTT CASRATGNNSPLHF
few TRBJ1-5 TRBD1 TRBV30 TGTGCCTGGAGTATTCCGGACAGGGGGAAAAGTCAGCCCCAGCATTTT CAWSIPDRGKSQPQHF
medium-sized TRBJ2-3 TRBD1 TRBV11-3 TGTGCCAGCAGCCTCGGGACAGGGAGGGTTGCGGACACAGATACGCAGTATTTT CASSLGTGRVADTDTQYF
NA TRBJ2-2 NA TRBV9 TGTGCCAGCAGCGTAGCCCAGAGGGGGGCAGGGCACACCGGGGAGCTGTTTTTT CASSVAQRGAGHTGELFF
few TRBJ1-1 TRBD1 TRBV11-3 TGTGCCAGCAGCAGCGGACAGGGAATGAACACTGAAGCTTTCTTT CASSSGQGMNTEAFF
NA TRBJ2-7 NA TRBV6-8 TGTGCCAGCCGCGGAGGGGTAGGCGGCTACGAGCAGTACTTC CASRGGVGGYEQYF
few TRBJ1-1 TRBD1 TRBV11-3 TGTGCCAGCAGCTCACCAAGTGCAGGGGGGACTGAAGCTTTCTTT CASSSPSAGGTEAFF
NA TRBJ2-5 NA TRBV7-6 TGTGCCAGCAACAACGGGCTTCTCGCGGAGACCCAGTACTTC CASNNGLLAETQYF
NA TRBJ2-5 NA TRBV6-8 TGTGCCAGCAGTTACCTACCAGCCCTCCAAGAGACCCAGTACTTC CASSYLPALQETQYF
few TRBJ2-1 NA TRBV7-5 TGTGCCAGCAACTGGTCAGGGGCAAGCTCCTACAATGAGCAGTTCTTC CASNWSGASSYNEQFF
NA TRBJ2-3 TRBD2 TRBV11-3 TGTGCCAGCAGCTTGGGCGGGGGACTCACAGATACGCAGTATTTT CASSLGGGLTDTQYF
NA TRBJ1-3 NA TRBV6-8 TGTGCCAGCAGCAGGGCAGGGTGGGTTTCTTCAGGAAACACCATATATTTT CASSRAGWVSSGNTIYF
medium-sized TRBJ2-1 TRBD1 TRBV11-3 TGTGCCAGCAGATACCGGGACAGCTCATACAATGAGCAGTTCTTC CASRYRDSSYNEQFF
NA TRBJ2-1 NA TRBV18 TGTGCCAGCTCGCGAAACGACGAGCGGGATGAGCAGTTCTTC CASSRNDERDEQFF
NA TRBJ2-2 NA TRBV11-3 TGTGCCAGCAGCTTAGACGGGAGGAACACCGGGGAGCTGTTTTTT CASSLDGRNTGELFF
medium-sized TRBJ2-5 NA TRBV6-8 TGTGCCAGCAGTTTGGGACCGCAAGTCCAAGGGGAGACCCAGTACTTC CASSLGPQVQGETQYF
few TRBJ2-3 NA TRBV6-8 TGTGCCAGCAGTTACTTAGTTACTAGCACAGATACGCAGTATTTT CASSYLVTSTDTQYF
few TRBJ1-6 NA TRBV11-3 TGTGCCAGCAGCCCTAGGGGGGGAGGGAGCAATTCACCCCTCCACTTT CASSPRGGGSNSPLHF
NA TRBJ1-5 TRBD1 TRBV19 TGTGCCAGTAGTACCCGACAGGGAGGAGGCAATCAGCCCCAACATTTT CASSTRQGGGNQPQHF
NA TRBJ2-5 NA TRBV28 TGTGCCAGCAGTTTATCAGGGAAGGAGACCCAGTACTTC CASSLSGKETQYF
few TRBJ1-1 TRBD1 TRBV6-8 TGTGCCAGCAGTTACAACGGACAGGGGGCTTTTAGGAACACTGAAGCTTTCTTT CASSYNGQGAFRNTEAFF
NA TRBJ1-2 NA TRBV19 TGTGCCAGTAGTATGGCAGGGAACTATGGCTACACCTTC CASSMAGNYGYTF
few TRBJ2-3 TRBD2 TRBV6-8 TGTGCCAGCAGCACAACAGGGACTAGCACAGATACGCAATATTTT CASSTTGTSTDTQYF
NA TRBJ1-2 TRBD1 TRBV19 TGTGCCAGTAGTAAGGGGGCAGTATATGGCTACACCTTC CASSKGAVYGYTF
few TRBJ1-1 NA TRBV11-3 TGTGCCAGCAGCTTGGATTGGAGGTCGTATTCTGAAGCTTTCTTT CASSLDWRSYSEAFF
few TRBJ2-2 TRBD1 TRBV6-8 TGTGCCAGCAGTTACGAGGGGACAGGTACCGGGGAGCTGTTTTTT CASSYEGTGTGELFF
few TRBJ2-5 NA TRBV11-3 TGTGCCAGCAGCTTAGTCAAGGGGCAAGAGACCCAGTACTTC CASSLVKGQETQYF
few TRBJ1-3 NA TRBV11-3 TGTGCCAGCAGCTTAGAGGGACCCTCTGGAAACACCATATATTTT CASSLEGPSGNTIYF
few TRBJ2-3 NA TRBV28 TGTGCCAGCGAACAGGGAACCGGTACGCAGTATTTT CASEQGTGTQYF
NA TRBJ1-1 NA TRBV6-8 TGTGCCAGCAGTTACAGGGGTTCGGTCACTGAAGCTTTCTTT CASSYRGSVTEAFF
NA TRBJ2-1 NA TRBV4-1 TGCGCCAGCAGCCAAGGGAAGGGCAATGAGCAGTTCTTC CASSQGKGNEQFF
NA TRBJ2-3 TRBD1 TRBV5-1 TGCGCCAGCAGCTTGGAGGGGACAGGGGGCGGCACAGATACGCAGTATTTT CASSLEGTGGGTDTQYF
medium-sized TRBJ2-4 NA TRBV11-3 TGTGCCAGCAGCCCCACGATGGGTTTCAAAAACATTCAGTACTTC CASSPTMGFKNIQYF
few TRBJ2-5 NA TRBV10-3 TGTGCCATCAGTGAAAGGGCTAGTAGAGGCCCCCAGTACTTC CAISERASRGPQYF